These 31 T cell receptor beta chains were sequenced from one sample in a study of cytomegalovirus exposure and HLA in healthy donors. The PCR had 60 Vbeta and 13 Jbeta primers. Libraries were prepared by immunoSEQ multiplex PCR; TCRdb keeps only in-frame clonotypes and omits some of them. The table shows approximately 150,000 clones, with roughly 74% occurring only once. The sequenced material came from PBMCs. The receptors shown here come from a man in his late teens or twenties in good health and CMV-seropositive.

V is TRBV10-2 and J is TRBJ2-7; 7 nucleotides match TRBD2. V gave up 6 bases and J gave up 2 bases; unmatched junction bases: 7. The CDR3 is 14 amino acids. CDR1 and CDR2 from the germline V gene are WSHSY and SAAADI. The DNA for the CDR3 is TGCGCCAGCAGCGGGGGGTGGGAGACCTACGAGCAGTACTTC. Amino acids: CASSGGWETYEQYF.

The chain uses TRBV2 and TRBJ1-6; the D gene is possibly TRBD1 (6 bases). V was shortened by 8 bases and J by 6 bases, with 11 bases between the two germline ends. This CDR3 has 13 residues. In germline, CDR1 is SNHLY, CDR2 FYNNEI. The CDR3 DNA reads as TGTGCCAGCTTCCAGGGGATTAATTCACCCCTCCACTTT. It is translated as CASFQGINSPLHF.

This clone has only one observation. The CDR3 spells CATSRDVGGRVNEQFF. DNA of the CDR3: TGTGCCACCAGCAGAGATGTTGGCGGGAGGGTGAATGAGCAGTTCTTC. This chain links TRBV15 with TRBJ2-1, with TRBD2 matching over 9 bases. The ends lost 0 bases at V and 7 bases at J; junction bases unmatched: 7. The CDR3 is made up of 16 amino acids. Germline lookup yields CDR1 LNHNV and CDR2 YYDKDF (reference sequence). Full variable domain (missing parts from reference TRBV15 and TRBJ2-1): DAMVIQNPRYQVTQFGKPVTLSCSQTLNHNVMYWYQQKSSQAPKLLFHYYDKDFNNEADTPDNFQSRRPNTSFCFLDIRSPGLGDTAMYLCATSRDVGGRVNEQFFGPGTRLTVL.

This clone was counted only a few times. CDR3 loop: CAISEGGGNTGELFF. The CDR3 bases are TGTGCCATCAGTGAGGGGGGCGGGAACACCGGGGAGCTGTTTTTT. The chain links TRBV10-3 to TRBJ2-2; TRBD1 might be the D (6 bases). CDR3 length: 15 amino acids. V lost 2 bases to trimming and J lost 1 base, with 8 bases between them. Germline values: CDR1 ENHRY, CDR2 SYGVKD.

The chain is built from TRBV2 and TRBJ2-1; possibly TRBD1 for D (5 bases). Germline V CDR1 and CDR2: SNHLY, FYNNEI. The germline V and J ends were trimmed by 6 bases and 6 bases, with 12 bases remaining between them. The CDR3 covers 13 residues. This CDR3 is CASSVTGFNEQFF. CDR3 in DNA: TGTGCCAGCAGCGTTACAGGATTCAATGAGCAGTTCTTC. Filled out from reference TRBV2 and TRBJ2-1, the complete variable domain reads EPEVTQTPSHQVTQMGQEVILRCVPISNHLYFYWYRQILGQKVEFLVSFYNNEISEKSEIFDDQFSVERPDGSNFTLKIRSTKLEDSAMYFCASSVTGFNEQFFGPGTRLTVL.

The rearrangement uses TRBV28 and TRBJ2-3, with D possibly matching TRBD2 (6 bases). V lost 3 bases and J lost 3, with 13 bases in between. This CDR3 comprises 15 residues. From germline, CDR1 is MDHEN and CDR2 SYDVKM. As DNA, the CDR3 is TGTGCCAGCAGTTTTAGTGGGAGGTCAACAGATACGCAGTATTTT. This translates into CASSFSGRSTDTQYF.

This clone was observed a handful of times. As DNA, the CDR3 is TGCGCCAGCAGCCTCACCCAGCGGGAGTCGTACGAGCAGTACTTC. This encodes CASSLTQRESYEQYF. The chain uses TRBV4-1 and TRBJ2-7, with TRBD2 matching over 8 bases. Losses at the gene ends were 4 bases for V and 4 bases for J; bases not matched to a gene: 9. The CDR3 sequence is 15 residues long. The germline CDR1 and CDR2 sequences are MGHRA and YSYEKL.

The rearrangement uses TRBV27 and TRBJ1-1, with 7 bases aligning to TRBD1. The CDR3 contains 14 residues. Trimming took 3 bases from V and 2 from J; bases not matched to a gene: 3. CDR1 is MNHEY, CDR2 SMNVEV, per germline (reference sequence). The CDR3 spells CASSFGDRNTEAFF. In DNA form, the CDR3 reads TGTGCCAGCAGTTTTGGGGACAGAAACACTGAAGCTTTCTTT.

This chain links TRBV6-5 with TRBJ2-7; 11 bases line up with TRBD1. CDR1 and CDR2 (germline): MNHEY, SVGAGI. The CDR3 runs 14 residues. V lost 6 bases and J lost 2; bases outside the gene matches: 3. This CDR3 reads CASRPGQGAYEQYF. The CDR3 nucleotides are TGTGCCAGCAGGCCGGGACAGGGGGCCTACGAGCAGTACTTC.

The chain employs TRBV19 and TRBJ2-2; D remains ambiguous. Germline V CDR1 and CDR2: LNHDA, SQIVND (reference sequence). V gave up 4 bases and J gave up 2 bases, with 11 bases separating them. This CDR3 has 15 amino acids. The CDR3 loop is CASSNSDFNTGELFF. The CDR3 DNA reads as TGTGCCAGTAGTAATTCTGACTTCAACACCGGGGAGCTGTTTTTT.

The chain joins TRBV4-2 to TRBJ2-3; 10 bases agree with TRBD1. The CDR3 totals 17 residues. With 1 base clipped from V and 2 bases from J, the junction kept 6 bases outside the gene matches. Germline CDR1 is LGHNA and CDR2 is YNFKEQ. In nucleotides, the CDR3 is TGTGCCAGCAGCCAAGCCGCGGGACAGGGGCCCACAGATACGCAGTATTTT. This translates into CASSQAAGQGPTDTQYF.

The genes are TRBV7-9 and TRBJ2-3, with D maybe TRBD2 (6 bases). CDR3 size: 15 residues. The V end was cut by 5 bases, the J end by 6 bases, with 18 bases between. The germline CDR1 and CDR2 sequences are SEHNR and FQNEAQ (reference sequence). The CDR3 bases are TGTGCCAGCAGCCCATCGGGAGCGGGTCAGGATACGCAGTATTTT. Protein sequence: CASSPSGAGQDTQYF.

Details on this clone: An end of the junction differs from the germline gene, which may be a read error. V and J are TRBV7-9 and TRBJ2-7; D is possibly TRBD2 (6 bases). This CDR3 has 12 residues. The V gene's germline CDR1 is SEHNR and CDR2 FQNEAQ (reference sequence). The CDR3 bases are TGTTCCAGCAGCGGGCAGGGCTACGAGCAGTACTTC. Protein: CSSSGQGYEQYF.

The chain carries TRBV7-9 and TRBJ2-5, with D possibly matching TRBD1 (6 bases). V was clipped by 5 bases and J by 4 bases, with 29 bases between them. Germline V gene sequence: CDR1 SEHNR, CDR2 FQNEAQ (reference sequence). This CDR3 region has 19 residues. CDR3 protein: CASSADNPVQVRGRETQYF. CDR3 sequence (DNA): TGTGCCAGCAGCGCCGATAACCCTGTGCAGGTCAGGGGCCGAGAGACCCAGTACTTC.

This clone was seen only once. The J gene is TRBJ1-5, the V gene TRBV19; tentatively, D is TRBD1 (6 bases). Trimming shortened V by 5 bases and J by 1 base, and 9 bases separated the two germline ends. CDR1 LNHDA and CDR2 SQIVND come from the germline V gene (reference sequence). The CDR3 has 14 amino acids. The DNA for the CDR3 is TGTGCCAGTAGTGCAGGACAGAGCAATCAGCCCCAGCATTTT. This encodes CASSAGQSNQPQHF.

This clone was seen only a few times. This chain joins TRBV5-4 and TRBJ2-3, with D tentatively TRBD1 (5 bases). The CDR3 length is 18 residues. CDR1 is SGHNT and CDR2 is YYREEE in the germline V gene (reference sequence). V was shortened by 4 bases and J by 2 bases, with 23 bases between the two germline ends. In DNA form, the CDR3 reads TGTGCCAGCAGCCGGCAGGGCCGTTGGACCGATCACACAGATACGCAGTATTTT. Protein sequence: CASSRQGRWTDHTDTQYF.

V is TRBV7-9 and J is TRBJ2-7; 8 bases are shared with TRBD1. Germline V gives CDR1 SEHNR, CDR2 FQNEAQ (reference sequence). The CDR3 is 12 residues long. With V trimmed by 5 bases and J by 5 bases, 2 bases remained unmatched. The CDR3 DNA reads as TGTGCCAGCAGCCCGACAGGGGACGAGCAGTACTTC. Translating gives CASSPTGDEQYF.

The genes are TRBV9 and TRBJ1-4, with 9 bases fitting TRBD1. The junction had 8 bases not matched to a gene; V was cut back by 4 bases and J by 10 bases. The CDR3 sequence is 14 residues long. Germline CDR1 SGDLS, CDR2 YYNGEE. CDR3 amino acids: CASSPDRGSSKLFF. As DNA, the CDR3 is TGTGCCAGCAGCCCGGACAGGGGTTCTTCAAAACTGTTTTTT.

This clone came up once. The chain carries TRBV28 and TRBJ1-4, with 10 bases that match TRBD1. V was clipped by 8 bases and J by 5 bases; unmatched bases: 5. This CDR3 is 14 amino acids long. The germline V gene encodes CDR1 MDHEN and CDR2 SYDVKM. The CDR3 sequence: CASGQTGGNEKLFF. In nucleotides, the CDR3 is TGTGCCAGCGGCCAGACAGGGGGCAATGAAAAACTGTTTTTT.

The rearrangement uses TRBV15 and TRBJ2-5; 8 nucleotides align to TRBD2. Losses at the gene ends were 1 base for V and 1 base for J; bases not matched to a gene: 5. Germline V CDR1 and CDR2: LNHNV, YYDKDF (reference sequence). CDR3 length equals 16 residues. The CDR3 DNA reads TGTGCCACCAGCAGAGTCCCCCTAGCGGGCCAAGAGACCCAGTACTTC. Translation gives CATSRVPLAGQETQYF.

The CDR3 protein is CASSRPPGTGEKLFF. In DNA form, the CDR3 reads TGTGCCAGCAGCCGTCCACCTGGGACAGGGGAAAAACTGTTTTTT. The chain uses TRBV16 and TRBJ1-4, with 9 bases identical to TRBD1. The CDR3 extends over 15 amino acids. Germline assignment: CDR1 KGHSY and CDR2 FQNENV. After removal of 4 bases from V and 8 bases from J, the junction contained 8 bases not matched to a gene.

The rearrangement joins TRBV6-4 to TRBJ2-1; TRBD2 matches at 7 bases. Germline-derived CDR1 and CDR2 are MRHNA and SNTAGT. V lost 4 bases, J lost 4 bases, and 7 bases stayed unmatched. The CDR3 spans 15 residues. CDR3 in amino acids: CASSVAGDGYNEQFF. CDR3 DNA: TGTGCCAGCAGTGTGGCGGGAGATGGGTACAATGAGCAGTTCTTC.

The V gene is TRBV30, the J gene TRBJ1-6; a weak D match, TRBD1 (5 bases). The germline CDR1 and CDR2 sequences are GTSNPN and SVGIG (reference sequence). The germline V and J ends were trimmed by 1 base and 9 bases, with 10 bases remaining between them. The CDR3 is made up of 13 amino acids. The CDR3 is CAWSAQGFSPLHF. CDR3 in DNA: TGTGCCTGGAGTGCTCAGGGCTTTTCACCCCTCCACTTT.

V usage is TRBV2 and J usage is TRBJ1-6; D may be TRBD1 (5 bases). The CDR3 consists of 18 residues. Trimming removed 2 bases from V and 3 bases from J, with 17 bases in between. Germline values: CDR1 SNHLY, CDR2 FYNNEI. The CDR3 DNA reads TGTGCCAGCAGTGAAACTGGCTTGTCGGGGGGCTATAATTCACCCCTCCACTTT. It encodes CASSETGLSGGYNSPLHF.

The chain has TRBV30 and TRBJ1-2; 7 nucleotides agree with TRBD1. The length of the CDR3 is 14 residues. CDR1 and CDR2 from the germline V gene are GTSNPN and SVGIG (reference sequence). The V and J ends lost 2 bases and 4 bases, in that order; junction bases with no gene match: 7. CDR3 nucleotides: TGTGCCTGGAGTATGAACAGGGGCCTCTATGGCTACACCTTC. Protein product: CAWSMNRGLYGYTF.

The chain links TRBV4-1 to TRBJ2-1; 9 bases are shared with TRBD2. Germline V lookup: CDR1 MGHRA, CDR2 YSYEKL. The CDR3 contains 16 residues. With 0 bases clipped from V and 6 bases from J, the junction kept 6 bases outside the gene matches. The CDR3, as DNA: TGCGCCAGCAGCCAAGAGAGGAGCGGGAGGCTCAATGAGCAGTTCTTC. Translated, it gives CASSQERSGRLNEQFF.

The J gene is TRBJ1-1, the V gene TRBV6-6, with a weak D call TRBD1 (5 bases). V was clipped by 3 bases and J by 4 bases, with 18 bases between them. The V gene's germline CDR1 is MNHNY and CDR2 SVGAGI (reference sequence). The CDR3 loop spans 16 amino acids. The CDR3 region is CASSYLAFGAGTEAFF. CDR3 sequence (DNA): TGTGCCAGCAGTTATCTAGCGTTCGGGGCAGGCACTGAAGCTTTCTTT.

In DNA, the CDR3 is TGTGCCAGCAGTCCAACTAGCGGTCCGTACGAGCAGTACTTC. The encoded protein is CASSPTSGPYEQYF. The chain combines TRBV7-2 with TRBJ2-7; the match to TRBD2 covers 8 bases. In germline, CDR1 is SGHTA, CDR2 FQGNSA. Trimming cost V 6 bases and J 4 bases; bases outside gene matches: 8. This CDR3 spans 14 amino acids.

V gene TRBV9 combines with J gene TRBJ2-1; tentatively, D is TRBD1 (5 bases). The CDR3 sequence is 15 residues long. V lost 0 bases to trimming and J lost 4 bases, with 11 bases between them. Germline V gives CDR1 SGDLS, CDR2 YYNGEE. The CDR3, as DNA: TGTGCCAGCAGCGTAGCGGACACCCCATACAATGAGCAGTTCTTC. Translation gives CASSVADTPYNEQFF. Looking up the rest from reference TRBV9 and TRBJ2-1 gives the full variable domain: DSGVTQTPKHLITATGQRVTLRCSPRSGDLSVYWYQQSLDQGLQFLIQYYNGEERAKGNILERFSAQQFPDLHSELNLSSLELGDSALYFCASSVADTPYNEQFFGPGTRLTVL.

V is TRBV6-1 and J is TRBJ2-3, with 13 bases lining up with TRBD2. Losses at the gene ends were 3 bases for V and 0 bases for J; bases not matched to a gene: 3. Germline V gene sequence: CDR1 MNHNS, CDR2 SASEGT. The CDR3 runs to 17 residues. As DNA, the CDR3 is TGTGCCAGCAGTGACGGGACTAGCGGGACTAGCACAGATACGCAGTATTTT. The encoded protein is CASSDGTSGTSTDTQYF.

The J gene is TRBJ2-5, the V gene TRBV5-1, with 11 positions matching TRBD1. Germline values: CDR1 SGHRS, CDR2 YFSETQ. J was trimmed by 0 bases and V by 0 bases; bases with no gene match: 1. This CDR3 is built from 16 residues. The CDR3 here is CASSLGDRGYQETQYF. The CDR3 nucleotides are TGCGCCAGCAGCTTGGGGGACAGGGGGTACCAAGAGACCCAGTACTTC. The full variable domain, rest sourced from reference TRBV5-1 and TRBJ2-5, is KAGVTQTPRYLIKTRGQQVTLSCSPISGHRSVSWYQQTPGQGLQFLFEYFSETQRNKGNFPGRFSGRQFSNSRSEMNVSTLELGDSALYLCASSLGDRGYQETQYFGPGTRLLVL.